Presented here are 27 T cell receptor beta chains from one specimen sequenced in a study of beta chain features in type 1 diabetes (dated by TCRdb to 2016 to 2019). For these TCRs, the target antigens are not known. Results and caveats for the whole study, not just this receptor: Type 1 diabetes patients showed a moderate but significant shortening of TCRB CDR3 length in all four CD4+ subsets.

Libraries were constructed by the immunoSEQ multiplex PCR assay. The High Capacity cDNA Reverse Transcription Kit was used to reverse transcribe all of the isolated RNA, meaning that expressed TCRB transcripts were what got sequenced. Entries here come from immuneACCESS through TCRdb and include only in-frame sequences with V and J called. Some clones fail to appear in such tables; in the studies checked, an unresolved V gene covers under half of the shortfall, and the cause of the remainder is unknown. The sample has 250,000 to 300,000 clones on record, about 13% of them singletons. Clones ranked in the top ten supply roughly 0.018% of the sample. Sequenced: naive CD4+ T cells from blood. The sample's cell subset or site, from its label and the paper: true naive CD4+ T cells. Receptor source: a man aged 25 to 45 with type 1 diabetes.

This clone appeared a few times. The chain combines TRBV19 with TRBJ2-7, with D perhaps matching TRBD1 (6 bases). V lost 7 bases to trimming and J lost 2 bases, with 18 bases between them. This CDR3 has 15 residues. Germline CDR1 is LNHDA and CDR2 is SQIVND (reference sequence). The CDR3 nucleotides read TGTGCCAGTAATTCTGGGGGACACGGAGCCTACGAGCAGTACTTC. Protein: CASNSGGHGAYEQYF.

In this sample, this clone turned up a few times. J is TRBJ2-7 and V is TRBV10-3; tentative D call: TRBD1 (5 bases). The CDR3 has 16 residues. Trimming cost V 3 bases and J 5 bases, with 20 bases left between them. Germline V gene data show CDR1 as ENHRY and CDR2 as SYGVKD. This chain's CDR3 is CAISEWPGSVSNEQYF. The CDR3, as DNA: TGTGCCATCAGTGAATGGCCAGGGTCGGTTTCTAACGAGCAGTACTTC.

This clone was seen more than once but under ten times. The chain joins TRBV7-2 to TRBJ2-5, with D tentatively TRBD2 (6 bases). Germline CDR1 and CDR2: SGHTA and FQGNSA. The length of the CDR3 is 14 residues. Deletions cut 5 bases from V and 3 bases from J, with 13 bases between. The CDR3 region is CASSQGSGKETQYF. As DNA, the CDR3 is TGTGCCAGCAGCCAAGGTAGCGGCAAAGAGACCCAGTACTTC.

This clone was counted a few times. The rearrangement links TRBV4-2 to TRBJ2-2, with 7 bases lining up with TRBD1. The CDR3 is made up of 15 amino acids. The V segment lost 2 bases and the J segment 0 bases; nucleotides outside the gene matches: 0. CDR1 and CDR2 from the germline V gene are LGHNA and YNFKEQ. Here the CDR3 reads CASSQQGANTGELFF. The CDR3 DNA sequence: TGTGCCAGCAGCCAACAGGGGGCGAACACCGGGGAGCTGTTTTTT.

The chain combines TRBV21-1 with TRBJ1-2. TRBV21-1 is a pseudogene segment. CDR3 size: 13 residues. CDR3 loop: CASSKVKRDGYTF. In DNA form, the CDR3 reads TGTGCCAGCAGCAAAGTGAAACGGGATGGCTACACCTTC.

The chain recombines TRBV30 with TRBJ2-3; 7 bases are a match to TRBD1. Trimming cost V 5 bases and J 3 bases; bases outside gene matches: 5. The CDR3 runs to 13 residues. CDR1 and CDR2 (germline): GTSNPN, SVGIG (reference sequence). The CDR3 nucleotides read TGTGCCTGGGCTAGCAGGGGGACAGATACGCAGTATTTT. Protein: CAWASRGTDTQYF. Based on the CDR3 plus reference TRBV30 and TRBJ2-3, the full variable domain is SQTIHQWPATLVQPVGSPLSLECTVEGTSNPNLYWYRQAAGRGLQLLFYSVGIGQISSEVPQNLSASRPQDRQFILSSKKLLLSDSGFYLCAWASRGTDTQYFGPGTRLTVL.

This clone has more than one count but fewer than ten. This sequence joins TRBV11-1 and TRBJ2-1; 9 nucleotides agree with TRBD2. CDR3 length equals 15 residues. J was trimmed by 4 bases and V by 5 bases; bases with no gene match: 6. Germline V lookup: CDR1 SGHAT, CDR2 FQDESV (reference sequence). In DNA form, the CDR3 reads TGTGCCAGCAGCCCCGGGACTAGCAATTACAATGAGCAGTTCTTC. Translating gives CASSPGTSNYNEQFF.

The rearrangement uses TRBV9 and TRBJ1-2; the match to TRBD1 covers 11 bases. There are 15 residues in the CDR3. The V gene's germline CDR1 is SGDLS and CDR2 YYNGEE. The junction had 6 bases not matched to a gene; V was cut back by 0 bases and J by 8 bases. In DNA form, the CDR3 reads TGTGCCAGCAGCGTAGTGAGGACAGGGGGCGGAGGCTACACCTTC. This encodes CASSVVRTGGGGYTF.

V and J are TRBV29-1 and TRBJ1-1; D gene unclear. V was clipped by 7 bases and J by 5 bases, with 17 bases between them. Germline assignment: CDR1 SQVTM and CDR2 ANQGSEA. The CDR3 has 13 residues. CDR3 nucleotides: TGCAGCGGTTTCTGGGTCGGAGGAACTGAAGCTTTCTTT. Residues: CSGFWVGGTEAFF.

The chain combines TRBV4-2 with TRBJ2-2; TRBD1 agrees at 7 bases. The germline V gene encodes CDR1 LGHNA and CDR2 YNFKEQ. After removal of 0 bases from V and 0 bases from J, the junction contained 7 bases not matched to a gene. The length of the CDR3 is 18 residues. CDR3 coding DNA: TGTGCCAGCAGCCAAGAATCTTCCGGGACAGCGAACACCGGGGAGCTGTTTTTT. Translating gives CASSQESSGTANTGELFF.

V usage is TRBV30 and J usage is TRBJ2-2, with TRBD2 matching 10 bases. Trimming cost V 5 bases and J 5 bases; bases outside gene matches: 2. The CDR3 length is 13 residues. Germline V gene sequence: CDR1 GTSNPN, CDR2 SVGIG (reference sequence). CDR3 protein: CAWQTSGTGELFF. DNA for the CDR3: TGTGCCTGGCAGACTAGCGGGACCGGGGAGCTGTTTTTT. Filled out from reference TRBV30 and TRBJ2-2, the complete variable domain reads SQTIHQWPATLVQPVGSPLSLECTVEGTSNPNLYWYRQAAGRGLQLLFYSVGIGQISSEVPQNLSASRPQDRQFILSSKKLLLSDSGFYLCAWQTSGTGELFFGEGSRLTVL.

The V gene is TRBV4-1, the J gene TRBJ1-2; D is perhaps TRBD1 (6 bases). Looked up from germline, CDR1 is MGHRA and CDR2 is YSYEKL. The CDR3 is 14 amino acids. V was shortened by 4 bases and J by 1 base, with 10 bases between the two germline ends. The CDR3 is CASSPGQSNYGYTF. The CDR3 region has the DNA TGCGCCAGCAGCCCGGGACAAAGTAACTATGGCTACACCTTC.

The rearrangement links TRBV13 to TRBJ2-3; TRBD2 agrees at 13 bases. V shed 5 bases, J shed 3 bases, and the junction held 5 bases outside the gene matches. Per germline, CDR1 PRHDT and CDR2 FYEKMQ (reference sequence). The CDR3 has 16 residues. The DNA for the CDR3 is TGTGCCAGCAGCCTACTAGCGGGAGGGTGGACAGATACGCAGTATTTT. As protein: CASSLLAGGWTDTQYF.

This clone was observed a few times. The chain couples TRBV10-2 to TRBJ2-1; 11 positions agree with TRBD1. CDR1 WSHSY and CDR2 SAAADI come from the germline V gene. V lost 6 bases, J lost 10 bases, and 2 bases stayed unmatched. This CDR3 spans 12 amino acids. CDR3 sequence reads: CASRDRGREQFF. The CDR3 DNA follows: TGCGCCAGCAGGGACAGGGGGCGAGAGCAGTTCTTC.

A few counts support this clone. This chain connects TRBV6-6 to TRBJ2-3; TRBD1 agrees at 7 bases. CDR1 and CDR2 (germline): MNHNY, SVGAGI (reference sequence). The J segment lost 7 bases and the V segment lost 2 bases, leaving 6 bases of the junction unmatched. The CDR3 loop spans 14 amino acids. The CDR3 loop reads CASSYTGTDNTQYF. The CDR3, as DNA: TGTGCCAGCAGTTACACCGGGACAGATAATACGCAGTATTTT.

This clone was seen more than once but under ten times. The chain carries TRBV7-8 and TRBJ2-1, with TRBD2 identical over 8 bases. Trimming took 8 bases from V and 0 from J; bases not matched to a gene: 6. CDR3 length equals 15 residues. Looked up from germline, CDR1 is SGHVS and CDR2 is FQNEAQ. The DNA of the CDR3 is TGTGCCAGCGCCGAGCGGGAGAGCTCCTACAATGAGCAGTTCTTC. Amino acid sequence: CASAERESSYNEQFF.

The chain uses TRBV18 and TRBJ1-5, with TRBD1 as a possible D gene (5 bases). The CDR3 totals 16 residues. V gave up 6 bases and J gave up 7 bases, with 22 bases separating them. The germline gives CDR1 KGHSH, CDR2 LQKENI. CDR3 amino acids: CASSPGPGTRGQPQHF. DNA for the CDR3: TGTGCCAGCTCGCCAGGGCCGGGAACTCGGGGGCAGCCCCAGCATTTT.

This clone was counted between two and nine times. CDR3 region: CASSRLQGARAEKLFF. In DNA form, the CDR3 reads TGCGCCAGCAGCCGCCTACAGGGGGCGCGAGCTGAAAAACTGTTTTTT. This sequence joins TRBV4-3 and TRBJ1-4; TRBD1 aligns across 9 bases. This CDR3 has 16 residues. Germline lookup yields CDR1 LGHNA and CDR2 YSLEER. Trimming removed 4 bases from V and 7 bases from J; junction bases left unmatched: 10.

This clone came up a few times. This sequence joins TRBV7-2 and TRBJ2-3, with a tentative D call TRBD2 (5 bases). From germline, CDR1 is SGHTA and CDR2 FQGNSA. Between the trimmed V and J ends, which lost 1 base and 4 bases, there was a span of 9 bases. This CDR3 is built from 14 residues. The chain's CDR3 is CASSLDLGADTQYF. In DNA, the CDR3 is TGTGCCAGCAGCTTAGACCTCGGGGCAGATACGCAGTATTTT. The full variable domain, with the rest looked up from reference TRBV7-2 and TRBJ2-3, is GAGVSQSPSNKVTEKGKDVELRCDPISGHTALYWYRQSLGQGLEFLIYFQGNSAPDKSGLPSDRFSAERTGGSVSTLTIQRTQQEDSAVYLCASSLDLGADTQYFGPGTRLTVL.

The CDR3 loop reads CASIQQGITEAFF. DNA of the CDR3: TGTGCCAGCATCCAACAGGGGATCACTGAAGCTTTCTTT. This chain links TRBV6-5 with TRBJ1-1; 7 positions agree with TRBD1. Trimming took 7 bases from V and 4 from J; bases not matched to a gene: 6. Germline CDR1 reads MNHEY; CDR2 reads SVGAGI. CDR3 length equals 13 residues.

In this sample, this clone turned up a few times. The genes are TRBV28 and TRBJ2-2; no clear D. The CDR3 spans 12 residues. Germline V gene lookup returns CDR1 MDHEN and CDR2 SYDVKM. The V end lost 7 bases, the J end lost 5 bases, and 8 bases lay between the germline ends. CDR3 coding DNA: TGTGCCAGCACCACATTTACCGGGGAGCTGTTTTTT. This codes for CASTTFTGELFF.

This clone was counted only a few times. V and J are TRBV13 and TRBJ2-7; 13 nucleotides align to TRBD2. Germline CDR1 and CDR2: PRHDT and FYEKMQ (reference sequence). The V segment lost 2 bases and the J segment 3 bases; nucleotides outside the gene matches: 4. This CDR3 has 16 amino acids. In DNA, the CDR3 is TGTGCCAGCAGCTTATCGGGACTAGCGGGACACTACGAGCAGTACTTC. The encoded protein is CASSLSGLAGHYEQYF.

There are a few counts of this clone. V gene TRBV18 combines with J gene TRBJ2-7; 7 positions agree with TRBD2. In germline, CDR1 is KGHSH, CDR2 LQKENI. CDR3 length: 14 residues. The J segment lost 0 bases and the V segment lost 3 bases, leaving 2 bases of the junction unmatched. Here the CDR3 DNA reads TGTGCCAGCTCACCGCGCGGGAGCTCCTACGAGCAGTACTTC. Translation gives CASSPRGSSYEQYF.

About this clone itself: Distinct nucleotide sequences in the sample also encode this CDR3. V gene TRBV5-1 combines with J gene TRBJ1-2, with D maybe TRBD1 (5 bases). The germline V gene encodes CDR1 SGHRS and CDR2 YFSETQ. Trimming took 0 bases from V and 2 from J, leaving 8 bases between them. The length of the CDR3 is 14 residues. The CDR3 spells CASSLVPGNYGYTF. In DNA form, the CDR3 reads TGCGCCAGCAGCTTGGTTCCAGGGAACTATGGCTACACCTTC.

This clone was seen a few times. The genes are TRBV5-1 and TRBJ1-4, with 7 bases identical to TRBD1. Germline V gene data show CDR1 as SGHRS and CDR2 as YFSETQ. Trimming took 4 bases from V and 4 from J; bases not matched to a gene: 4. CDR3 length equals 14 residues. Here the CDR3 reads CASSQQGNNEKLFF. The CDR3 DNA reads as TGCGCCAGCAGCCAACAGGGGAATAATGAAAAACTGTTTTTT. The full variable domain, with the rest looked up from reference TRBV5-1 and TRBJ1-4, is KAGVTQTPRYLIKTRGQQVTLSCSPISGHRSVSWYQQTPGQGLQFLFEYFSETQRNKGNFPGRFSGRQFSNSRSEMNVSTLELGDSALYLCASSQQGNNEKLFFGSGTQLSVL.

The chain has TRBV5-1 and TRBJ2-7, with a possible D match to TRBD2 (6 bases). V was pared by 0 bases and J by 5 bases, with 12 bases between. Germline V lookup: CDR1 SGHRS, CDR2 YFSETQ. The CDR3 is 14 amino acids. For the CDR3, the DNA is TGCGCCAGCAGCTTGGCAGGGACTGAGAACGAGCAGTACTTC. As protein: CASSLAGTENEQYF.

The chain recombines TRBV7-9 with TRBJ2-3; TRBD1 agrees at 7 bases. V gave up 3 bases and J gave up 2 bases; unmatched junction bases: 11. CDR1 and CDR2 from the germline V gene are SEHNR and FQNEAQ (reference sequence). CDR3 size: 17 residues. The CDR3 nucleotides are TGTGCCAGCAGCTTCCTACCGGGACAGAAGCTCACAGATACGCAGTATTTT. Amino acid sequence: CASSFLPGQKLTDTQYF.